The 8 T cell receptor beta chains below were found in one sample sequenced in a study of OX40 agonist ivuxolimab in advanced cancers. TCRdb's copy holds only in-frame clones and misses some; the assay was immunoSEQ multiplex PCR. The data show about 61,000 clones, with more than 85% seen just once and approximately 1.2% held by the top ten. Sequenced material: CD4+ or CD8+ T cells sorted from blood, taken in a trial of the OX40 agonist ivuxolimab. These receptors were obtained from an adult with an advanced solid tumor such as melanoma, head and neck, liver or kidney cancer.

The chain uses TRBV19 and TRBJ2-2, with TRBD1 identical over 7 bases. The V segment lost 5 bases and the J segment 7 bases; nucleotides outside the gene matches: 4. The CDR3 is 13 amino acids. From germline, CDR1 is LNHDA and CDR2 SQIVND (reference sequence). CDR3 in DNA: TGTGCCAGTAGTTTCCAGGGGGTCGGGGAGCTGTTTTTT. Translating it yields CASSFQGVGELFF.

The chain links TRBV12-2 to TRBJ2-1; the table's D gene call, TRBD2, was not cross checked with the DNA. TRBV12-2 is marked as a pseudogene. The CDR3 is made up of 15 amino acids. The CDR3 here is CASRPIAASYNEQFF. In nucleotides, the CDR3 is TGTGCAAGTCGCCCAATAGCGGCCTCCTACAATGAGCAGTTCTTC.

The V call is TRBV4-1, the J call TRBJ2-3; no definite D call. V was pared by 1 base and J by 2 bases, with 13 bases between. Germline V lookup: CDR1 MGHRA, CDR2 YSYEKL. The CDR3 contains 16 residues. The CDR3 protein is CASSQVQAANTDTQYF. The DNA of the CDR3 is TGCGCCAGCAGCCAAGTTCAGGCAGCAAACACAGATACGCAGTATTTT.

The chain recombines TRBV10-3 with TRBJ2-2; 9 nucleotides align to TRBD1. The CDR3 is 14 residues long. The germline gives CDR1 ENHRY, CDR2 SYGVKD. After removal of 8 bases from V and 3 bases from J, the junction contained 4 bases not matched to a gene. The CDR3 nucleotides read TGTGCCATCCGGGACAGGGACTACACCGGGGAGCTGTTTTTT. Its protein product is CAIRDRDYTGELFF.

The chain has TRBV6-5 and TRBJ2-7, with 7 bases identical to TRBD1. The CDR3 length is 16 residues. V was pared by 0 bases and J by 0 bases, with 5 bases of the junction left unmatched. CDR1 MNHEY and CDR2 SVGAGI come from the germline V gene. The CDR3 region has the DNA TGTGCCAGCAGTTACTCATGGACAGGACTCTCCTACGAGCAGTACTTC. Protein sequence: CASSYSWTGLSYEQYF.

In regard to this clone: Other DNA variants within this sample encode the same CDR3. This chain links TRBV11-2 with TRBJ1-1, with TRBD1 matching over 7 bases. The CDR3 length is 15 residues. The ends lost 5 bases at V and 1 base at J; junction bases unmatched: 7. From germline, CDR1 is SGHAT and CDR2 FQNNGV. The CDR3 here is CASSPRQGPNTEAFF. CDR3 bases: TGTGCCAGCAGCCCGAGACAGGGACCGAACACTGAAGCTTTCTTT.

This sequence joins TRBV7-2 and TRBJ1-6; 7 nucleotides align to TRBD1. The ends lost 5 bases at V and 10 bases at J; junction bases unmatched: 11. CDR1 and CDR2 (germline): SGHTA, FQGNSA. The CDR3 has 15 residues. The CDR3 DNA follows: TGTGCCAGCAGCCCAGGGGGGCAGGGTGGCTCACCCCTCCACTTT. This codes for CASSPGGQGGSPLHF.

This rearrangement joins TRBV7-2 to TRBJ2-3; D is perhaps TRBD2 (5 bases). V lost 1 base, J lost 6 bases, and 11 bases lay in between. From germline, CDR1 is SGHTA and CDR2 FQGNSA. The CDR3 sequence is 14 residues long. CDR3 in amino acids: CASSLGAGRDTQYF. The CDR3, as DNA: TGTGCCAGCAGCTTAGGGGCGGGTCGGGATACGCAGTATTTT.